This entry is about one TCR beta chain. Its antigen is as yet unknown. Repertoires were generated with immunoSEQ multiplex PCR, while TCRdb's copy carries only in-frame clones and drops some. This table has some 140,000 clones, 88% appearing once. This specimen comes from a study of T cell responses to AZD1222 COVID-19 vaccine. The germline V gene has CDR1 SQVTM and CDR2 ANQGSEA. This CDR3 contains 14 residues. V dropped 3 bases and J dropped 5; count of bases not matched to a gene: 3. Overall study results and limits: The study reported that nearly half of spike-specific TCRs target unmutated variant regions.

This TCR was sampled from an adult in good health. The rearrangement uses TRBV29-1 and TRBJ2-3; TRBD2 matches at 12 bases. Sequenced material: peripheral blood, taken on day 0 of AZD1222 vaccination. The CDR3 nucleotides are TGCAGCGTTGACCTGACTAGCGGGGGAGATACGCAGTATTTT. Residues: CSVDLTSGGDTQYF.